This T cell receptor (beta chain) originates from a study of a mutant IDH1 vaccine in newly diagnosed glioma. Across the study: Eight vaccinations reached patients in weeks 1, 3, 5, 7, 11, 15, 19 and 23.

Regarding this clone: The antigen is not known.

Clones were read by immunoSEQ multiplex PCR, and TCRdb kept only the in-frame ones, dropping some. The repertoire holds 60,000 to 85,000 clones, with more than 70% as singletons. Regarding time point: week 23, last vaccination. All doses held 300 ug of mutant IDH1 20-mer peptide, with topical imiquimod. Donors harbored newly found WHO grade 3 or 4 IDH1-mutant, ATRX-lost astrocytomas. Trimming stripped 2 bases from V and 8 bases from J, with 7 bases between. The CDR3 consists of 12 residues. The germline V gene has CDR1 KGHSH and CDR2 LQKENI. Here the sequenced sample was PBMCs, taken from a glioma patient whose treatment included an IDH1 peptide vaccine. The TCR sequence derives from a woman between 50 and 59 years old with glioma. V and J are TRBV18 and TRBJ2-1; no clear D gene. The CDR3 spells CASSPWSDEQFF. CDR3 nucleotides: TGTGCCAGCTCACCATGGAGCGATGAGCAGTTCTTC.